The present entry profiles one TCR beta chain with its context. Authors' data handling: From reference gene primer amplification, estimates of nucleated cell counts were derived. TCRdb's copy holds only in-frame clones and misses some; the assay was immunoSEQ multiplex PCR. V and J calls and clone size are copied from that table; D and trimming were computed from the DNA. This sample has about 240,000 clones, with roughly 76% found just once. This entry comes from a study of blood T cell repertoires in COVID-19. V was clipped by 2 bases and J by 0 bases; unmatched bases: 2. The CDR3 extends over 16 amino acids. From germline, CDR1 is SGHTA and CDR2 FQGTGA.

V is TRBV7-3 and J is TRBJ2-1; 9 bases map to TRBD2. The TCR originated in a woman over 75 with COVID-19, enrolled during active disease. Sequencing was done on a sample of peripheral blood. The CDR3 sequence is CASSLRAGGSYNEQFF. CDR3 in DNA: TGTGCCAGCAGCTTACGAGCGGGGGGCTCCTACAATGAGCAGTTCTTC.